This TCR beta chain is from a study of cytotoxic CD8 clonotypes in ibrutinib-treated CLL. Sequenced by immunoSEQ multiplex PCR; TCRdb stores in-frame clones only, minus some. The repertoire has some 160,000 clones, around 84% of them found once; the top ten carry roughly 1.9%. The V end was cut by 8 bases, the J end by 8 bases, with 18 bases between. Germline CDR1 and CDR2: SNHLY and FYNNEI. The CDR3 contains 14 residues. The J gene is TRBJ1-4, the V gene TRBV2, with a weak D call TRBD1 (6 bases). Source: PBMCs, taken after 12 months of ibrutinib treatment. This TCR derives from a human donor with chronic lymphocytic leukemia. For the CDR3, the DNA is TGTGCCAGCTTGTTGGGGGCGGGAGCCGAAAAACTGTTTTTT. The encoded protein is CASLLGAGAEKLFF.